These T cell receptor beta chains were read from a single sample in a study of CD8+CD57+ T cells in acquired aplastic anemia. TCRdb reanalysed the reads using MiXCR and keeps one entry per CDR3 protein. The data contain around 400,000 distinct CDR3 sequences, 65% to 75% of them singletons. The sample consisted of sorted CD4+, CD8+, or CD8+CD57+ T cells (not recorded which) from PBMCs. These TCRs come from a human donor in good health, serving as a control. CDR3s include the opening cysteine and the closing phenylalanine or tryptophan. Fields, in order: CDR3 DNA, CDR3 protein, J gene, V gene, clone size, D gene. A D gene is named only where the DNA matches it firmly. Only part of the rows carry a size: once, few, many, or a class if the clone is expanded.

cdr3_nt: TGTGCCAGCAGCTTAGTGTGGCTAGCGGGGGGGAATGAGCAGTTCTTC
cdr3_aa: CASSLVWLAGGNEQFF
j_call: TRBJ2-1
v_call: TRBV7-2
clone_size: many
d_call: TRBD2

cdr3_nt: TGTGCCAGTAGTATAGACGCGGGAACCCCCTCGGAGACCCAGTACTTC
cdr3_aa: CASSIDAGTPSETQYF
j_call: TRBJ2-5
v_call: TRBV19
clone_size: NA
d_call: NA

cdr3_nt: TGTGCCAGCAGTGAACCGGCATTCCCCTACAATGAGCAGTTCTTC
cdr3_aa: CASSEPAFPYNEQFF
j_call: TRBJ2-1
v_call: TRBV10-3
clone_size: NA
d_call: NA

cdr3_nt: TGTGCCACCAGTGTTACCGGGACCATGAACACTGAAGCTTTCTTT
cdr3_aa: CATSVTGTMNTEAFF
j_call: TRBJ1-1
v_call: TRBV6-4
clone_size: NA
d_call: NA

cdr3_nt: TGTGCCAGTAGTATAAACTATGGGGGTGCGGGGGCTGGAAACACCATATATTTT
cdr3_aa: CASSINYGGAGAGNTIYF
j_call: TRBJ1-3
v_call: TRBV19
clone_size: NA
d_call: NA

cdr3_nt: TGTGCCAGCAGTTTTGTGTCCGACCGGGGTGGGACAAACAATGAGCAGTTCTTC
cdr3_aa: CASSFVSDRGGTNNEQFF
j_call: TRBJ2-1
v_call: TRBV27
clone_size: many
d_call: NA

cdr3_nt: TGCGCCAGCAGCGCGAGGAGAGAGGGATCCTACGAGCAGTACTTC
cdr3_aa: CASSARREGSYEQYF
j_call: TRBJ2-7
v_call: TRBV5-1
clone_size: once
d_call: NA

cdr3_nt: TGTGCCAGCAGTGAAAGGGTGGGGAGCGATGGCTACACCTTC
cdr3_aa: CASSERVGSDGYTF
j_call: TRBJ1-2
v_call: TRBV25-1
clone_size: NA
d_call: NA

cdr3_nt: TGTGCCACCAGCAGTTACTCGGGACTCTACGCTCCGGATACGCAGTATTTT
cdr3_aa: CATSSYSGLYAPDTQYF
j_call: TRBJ2-3
v_call: TRBV15
clone_size: NA
d_call: NA

cdr3_nt: TGTGCCATCGAGAAGGAATCCGGCTATGGCTACACCTTC
cdr3_aa: CAIEKESGYGYTF
j_call: TRBJ1-2
v_call: TRBV10-3
clone_size: once
d_call: NA

cdr3_nt: TGTGCCAGCAGCTTGTCGGTGGTATGGCGGGGCGATTCCACAGATACGCAGTATTTT
cdr3_aa: CASSLSVVWRGDSTDTQYF
j_call: TRBJ2-3
v_call: TRBV5-4
clone_size: once
d_call: NA

cdr3_nt: TGTGCCAGCAGTGATGTGGCAGGAGAGGCCTTTCGGGAGTACTTC
cdr3_aa: CASSDVAGEAFREYF
j_call: TRBJ2-7
v_call: TRBV24-1
clone_size: NA
d_call: NA

cdr3_nt: TGCGCCAGCAGATTTTCCGCTACCGGGGCCAACGTCCTGACTTTC
cdr3_aa: CASRFSATGANVLTF
j_call: TRBJ2-6
v_call: TRBV5-1
clone_size: NA
d_call: NA

cdr3_nt: TGTGCCAGCAGCTTCGAGCGCAATCAGCCCCAGCATTTT
cdr3_aa: CASSFERNQPQHF
j_call: TRBJ1-5
v_call: TRBV11-2
clone_size: many
d_call: NA

cdr3_nt: TGTGCCAGCAGTTCGGCAGCGGGGCCCCAGGTGGATACGCAGTATTTT
cdr3_aa: CASSSAAGPQVDTQYF
j_call: TRBJ2-3
v_call: TRBV27
clone_size: many
d_call: TRBD2

cdr3_nt: TGTGCCAGCAGCTCTAAGACTGGACAAGAGACCCAGTGCTTC
cdr3_aa: CASSSKTGQETQCF
j_call: TRBJ2-5
v_call: TRBV7-9
clone_size: NA
d_call: NA

cdr3_nt: TGCAGTGCTAGGGGGTCCGCTGGCTACACCTTC
cdr3_aa: CSARGSAGYTF
j_call: TRBJ1-2
v_call: TRBV20-1
clone_size: few
d_call: NA

cdr3_nt: TGTGCCAGTAGCAGACGTGATAGAGCCTACGAGCAGTACTTC
cdr3_aa: CASSRRDRAYEQYF
j_call: TRBJ2-7
v_call: TRBV19
clone_size: few
d_call: NA

cdr3_nt: TGTGCCAGCAGCTTGGCCGGGTTCAACTTTAACCAGCCCCAGCATTTT
cdr3_aa: CASSLAGFNFNQPQHF
j_call: TRBJ1-5
v_call: TRBV5-6
clone_size: many
d_call: NA

cdr3_nt: TGCAGTGCTAGAGGGCTCAGGGCTAGTTGGCAGGGCTGCACCTTC
cdr3_aa: CSARGLRASWQGCTF
j_call: TRBJ1-2
v_call: TRBV20-1
clone_size: NA
d_call: NA

cdr3_nt: TGTGCCACCAGCGTGGATAACCGTTTCTACACCTTC
cdr3_aa: CATSVDNRFYTF
j_call: TRBJ1-2
v_call: TRBV2
clone_size: NA
d_call: NA

cdr3_nt: TGTGCCAGCAGCCCCCGGGGAGGCAGGGGAGCCACTGATACGCAGTATTTT
cdr3_aa: CASSPRGGRGATDTQYF
j_call: TRBJ2-3
v_call: TRBV7-2
clone_size: once
d_call: NA

cdr3_nt: TGTGCCAGCAGCAGGGACATCCTCTACGAGCAGTACTTTTTT
cdr3_aa: CASSRDILYEQYFF
j_call: TRBJ2-2
v_call: TRBV14
clone_size: NA
d_call: NA

cdr3_nt: TGTGCCAGCAGAGATCCAGGGGCAGGGGGCAATCAGCCCCAGCATTTT
cdr3_aa: CASRDPGAGGNQPQHF
j_call: TRBJ1-5
v_call: TRBV2
clone_size: NA
d_call: NA

cdr3_nt: TGTGCCAGCAGCCCCAACAGACTAGCGGGAATAGAGACCCAGTACTTC
cdr3_aa: CASSPNRLAGIETQYF
j_call: TRBJ2-5
v_call: TRBV6-2/TRBV6-3
clone_size: NA
d_call: TRBD2

cdr3_nt: TGTGCCAGCAGCCCGGGACAGGGGGAGCTGTTTTTT
cdr3_aa: CASSPGQGELFF
j_call: TRBJ2-2
v_call: TRBV5-6
clone_size: once
d_call: TRBD1

cdr3_nt: TGTGCCAGCAGCCAACGGAGCACAGATACGCAGTATTTT
cdr3_aa: CASSQRSTDTQYF
j_call: TRBJ2-3
v_call: TRBV13
clone_size: NA
d_call: NA

cdr3_nt: TGTGCCAGCAGTGACGCGGGGTCGACAGGTGCGAACACCGGCGAGCTGTTTTTT
cdr3_aa: CASSDAGSTGANTGELFF
j_call: TRBJ2-2
v_call: TRBV10-3
clone_size: NA
d_call: NA

cdr3_nt: TGCGCCAGCAGCTTGGAACGCGGGGGGCTCAACGTCCTGACTTTC
cdr3_aa: CASSLERGGLNVLTF
j_call: TRBJ2-6
v_call: TRBV5-1
clone_size: NA
d_call: TRBD2

cdr3_nt: TGCAGCGCCCGGACTAGCGGGGGGGACAATGAGCAGTTCTTC
cdr3_aa: CSARTSGGDNEQFF
j_call: TRBJ2-1
v_call: TRBV29-1
clone_size: many
d_call: TRBD2

cdr3_nt: TGTGCCTGGAGTGTAGGAGGGACCGGGGCCAACGTCCTGACTTTC
cdr3_aa: CAWSVGGTGANVLTF
j_call: TRBJ2-6
v_call: TRBV30
clone_size: NA
d_call: NA

cdr3_nt: TGTGCCAGCAGCTTGGAAGGACAGCCTCACCATTTT
cdr3_aa: CASSLEGQPHHF
j_call: TRBJ1-5
v_call: TRBV7-3
clone_size: NA
d_call: NA

cdr3_nt: TGTGCCAGCAGCTTGGGCTGGGCCCACAATGAGCAGTTCTTC
cdr3_aa: CASSLGWAHNEQFF
j_call: TRBJ2-1
v_call: TRBV7-9
clone_size: many
d_call: NA

cdr3_nt: TGCAGTGCTAGAGATTTCCAGGGTGGTCAGGCGCAGTATTTT
cdr3_aa: CSARDFQGGQAQYF
j_call: TRBJ2-3
v_call: TRBV20-1
clone_size: many
d_call: NA

cdr3_nt: TGCGCCAGCAGCTCCAAGGGAGGGGATCAGCCCAAGCAGTATTTT
cdr3_aa: CASSSKGGDQPKQYF
j_call: TRBJ2-3
v_call: TRBV7-2
clone_size: NA
d_call: TRBD2

cdr3_nt: TGTGCTAGCGCAAACGGCGGGGGAGGGGGGCGGGAGCCCCAGTACTTC
cdr3_aa: CASANGGGGGREPQYF
j_call: TRBJ2-5
v_call: TRBV7-6
clone_size: NA
d_call: NA